Each of the 18 T cell receptor beta chains below was sequenced from the same sample in a study of blood T cell repertoires in COVID-19. TCRdb's table, derived via immunoSEQ multiplex PCR, lists solely in-frame clones and lacks some. Of roughly 8,700 clones in the sample, 75% to 90% were seen once. Source material: peripheral blood. The receptors shown here come from a human donor with active COVID-19. The donor label of this sample is uncertain.

The chain links TRBV4-1 to TRBJ1-3, with 11 bases identical to TRBD1. Germline lookup yields CDR1 MGHRA and CDR2 YSYEKL. The CDR3 contains 17 residues. V trimming: 4 bases; J trimming: 4 bases; junction bases outside the gene matches: 9. CDR3 coding DNA: TGCGCCAGCAGCCTTAGGATGGACAGGGGGCGAGGAAACACCATATATTTT. Translating gives CASSLRMDRGRGNTIYF.

This chain links TRBV9 with TRBJ2-3; D possibly corresponds to TRBD1 (6 bases). Germline V gives CDR1 SGDLS, CDR2 YYNGEE. The CDR3 loop spans 15 amino acids. V lost 0 bases and J 3 bases, leaving 11 bases between the germline ends. The chain's CDR3 is CASSVVGRGTDTQYF. The CDR3 nucleotides are TGTGCCAGCAGCGTAGTCGGCAGGGGAACAGATACGCAGTATTTT.

The gene calls are TRBV27 and TRBJ2-7; TRBD2 agrees at 8 bases. Unmatched junction bases numbered 8, after V lost 3 bases and J lost 4 bases. The CDR3 has 15 residues. CDR1 MNHEY and CDR2 SMNVEV come from the germline V gene (reference sequence). CDR3 coding DNA: TGTGCCAGCAGTTTCGGGAGCGGGGGAGGGTACGAGCAGTACTTC. Residues: CASSFGSGGGYEQYF.

This chain connects TRBV5-1 to TRBJ2-1, with a weak D call TRBD2 (6 bases). The CDR3 covers 16 residues. V was cut by 0 bases and J by 4 bases, with 14 bases left in between. Germline V gene lookup returns CDR1 SGHRS and CDR2 YFSETQ. CDR3 in amino acids: CASSLGGTGEYNEQFF. CDR3 DNA: TGCGCCAGCAGCTTGGGGGGGACTGGAGAGTACAATGAGCAGTTCTTC.

The rearrangement joins TRBV12-5 to TRBJ1-5; 7 bases fit TRBD1. This CDR3 contains 15 residues. The V and J ends lost 3 bases and 3 bases, in that order; junction bases with no gene match: 5. Germline CDR1 LGHNT, CDR2 FRNRAP. CDR3 loop: CASGLGGQDNQPQHF. The CDR3 DNA sequence: TGTGCTAGTGGTTTAGGGGGCCAGGACAATCAGCCCCAGCATTTT.

This clone was seen once. This chain joins TRBV19 and TRBJ1-5; possibly TRBD1 for D (6 bases). The CDR3 extends over 17 amino acids. Deletions cut 5 bases from V and 0 bases from J, with 17 bases between. Germline CDR1 reads LNHDA; CDR2 reads SQIVND (reference sequence). For the CDR3, the DNA is TGTGCCAGTAGTTTGAGGGGGGGACGAAATAGCAATCAGCCCCAGCATTTT. It yields the protein CASSLRGGRNSNQPQHF.

The rearrangement uses TRBV28 and TRBJ2-3; 11 positions agree with TRBD1. Germline-derived CDR1 and CDR2 are MDHEN and SYDVKM. The CDR3 has 16 residues. After removal of 2 bases from V and 4 bases from J, the junction contained 5 bases not matched to a gene. CDR3 nucleotide sequence: TGTGCCAGCAGTTTAACGCCGGGACAGGGGGCAGATACGCAGTATTTT. Protein: CASSLTPGQGADTQYF.

V and J are TRBV7-9 and TRBJ1-2; 8 nucleotides line up with TRBD1. Germline CDR1 SEHNR, CDR2 FQNEAQ (reference sequence). Trimming took 5 bases from V and 6 from J; bases not matched to a gene: 5. The CDR3 is 13 amino acids. The CDR3 sequence is CASSTTGGDGYTF. The CDR3 DNA follows: TGTGCCAGCAGCACAACAGGGGGGGATGGCTACACCTTC.

In its sample, this clone is large. The chain is built from TRBV27 and TRBJ2-2, with D perhaps matching TRBD1 (6 bases). With 8 bases removed from V and 4 bases from J, the gap between germline ends came to 20 bases. The germline CDR1 and CDR2 sequences are MNHEY and SMNVEV (reference sequence). CDR3 size: 16 residues. CDR3 nucleotide sequence: TGTGCCAGCCAAGGACAGCGATTGATAGGCACCGGGGAGCTGTTTTTT. Translation gives CASQGQRLIGTGELFF.

This clone came up once. The rearrangement links TRBV4-1 to TRBJ2-7, with TRBD1 matching 11 bases. This CDR3 has 15 residues. CDR1 is MGHRA, CDR2 YSYEKL, per germline. V lost 6 bases, J lost 5 bases, and 9 bases stayed unmatched. The CDR3 reads CASRPGQGAVHEQYF. The CDR3 DNA sequence: TGCGCCAGCAGACCAGGACAGGGGGCCGTCCACGAGCAGTACTTC.

The chain has TRBV28 and TRBJ1-2, with no clear D. V dropped 1 base and J dropped 2 bases, with 8 bases sitting between them. This CDR3 is 14 amino acids long. CDR1 and CDR2 from the germline V gene are MDHEN and SYDVKM. CDR3 region: CASSLYQENYGYTF. The CDR3 bases are TGTGCCAGCAGTTTATATCAGGAAAACTATGGCTACACCTTC.

The DNA for the CDR3 is TGTGCCAGCAGTTACTCAGAGGGGAACACTGAAGCTTTCTTT. It codes for CASSYSEGNTEAFF. The V gene is TRBV6-5, the J gene TRBJ1-1; no definite D call. V was trimmed by 0 bases and J by 1 base, leaving 6 bases between them. Germline V CDR1 and CDR2: MNHEY, SVGAGI. The CDR3 is made up of 14 amino acids.

The chain carries TRBV28 and TRBJ1-6, with TRBD1 matching 8 bases. Germline-derived CDR1 and CDR2 are MDHEN and SYDVKM. J gave up 11 bases and V 3 bases, and 6 bases lay outside the gene matches. The CDR3 totals 14 residues. CDR3 loop: CASSFGRGQAPLHF. CDR3 sequence (DNA): TGTGCCAGCAGTTTCGGCAGGGGGCAGGCACCCCTCCACTTT.

The rearrangement uses TRBV28 and TRBJ1-4; D gene uncertain. V lost 8 bases to trimming and J lost 8 bases, with 21 bases between them. The germline V gene has CDR1 MDHEN and CDR2 SYDVKM. The CDR3 has 15 amino acids. The CDR3 here is CASCSFFGREEKLFF. The CDR3 coding sequence is TGTGCCAGCTGCAGTTTTTTCGGGCGGGAAGAAAAACTGTTTTTT.

The genes are TRBV28 and TRBJ1-6, with 9 bases that match TRBD1. V lost 6 bases to trimming and J lost 7 bases; unmatched junction nucleotides: 7. The CDR3 is made up of 15 amino acids. Germline V gene lookup returns CDR1 MDHEN and CDR2 SYDVKM. The CDR3 nucleotides read TGTGCCAGCAGATACCGGGACAGGGAAAATTCACCCCTCCACTTT. Amino acid sequence: CASRYRDRENSPLHF.

The chain couples TRBV10-3 to TRBJ1-2; 7 positions match TRBD1. The CDR3 extends over 15 amino acids. Germline CDR1 and CDR2: ENHRY and SYGVKD. With V trimmed by 6 bases and J by 4 bases, 11 bases remained unmatched. The CDR3 spells CAISSDRRSLYGYTF. For the CDR3, the DNA is TGTGCCATCAGCTCGGACAGGAGAAGCCTCTATGGCTACACCTTC.

This chain connects TRBV11-2 to TRBJ2-7, with 8 bases fitting TRBD1. Germline-derived CDR1 and CDR2 are SGHAT and FQNNGV. CDR3 length equals 12 residues. The trim removed 6 bases at V and 9 bases at J, leaving 7 bases unmatched. The CDR3 reads CASRSDRGVQYF. CDR3 nucleotide sequence: TGTGCCAGCAGAAGTGACAGGGGTGTGCAGTACTTC.

The CDR3, as DNA: TGTGCCAGCAGTGACTGGCGGGAGGCTCAGGAGCAGTTCTTC. Its protein is CASSDWREAQEQFF. V gene TRBV2 combines with J gene TRBJ2-1; 8 bases are a match to TRBD2. Trimming removed 3 bases from V and 10 bases from J; junction bases left unmatched: 8. CDR3 size: 14 residues. Per the germline V gene, CDR1 is SNHLY and CDR2 is FYNNEI.